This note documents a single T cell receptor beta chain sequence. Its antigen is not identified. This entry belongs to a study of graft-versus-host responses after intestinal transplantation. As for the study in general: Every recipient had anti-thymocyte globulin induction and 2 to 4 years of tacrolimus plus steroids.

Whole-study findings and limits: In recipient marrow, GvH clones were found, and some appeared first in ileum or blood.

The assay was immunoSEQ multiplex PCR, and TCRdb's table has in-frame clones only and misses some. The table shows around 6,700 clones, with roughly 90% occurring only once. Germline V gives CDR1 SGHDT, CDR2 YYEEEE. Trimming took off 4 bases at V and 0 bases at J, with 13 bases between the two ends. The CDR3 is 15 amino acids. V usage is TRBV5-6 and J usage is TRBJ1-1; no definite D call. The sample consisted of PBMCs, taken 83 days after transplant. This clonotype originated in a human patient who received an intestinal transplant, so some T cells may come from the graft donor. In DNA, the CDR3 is TGTGCCAGCAGCCCTCGACCGGGCTTGAACACTGAAGCTTTCTTT. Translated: CASSPRPGLNTEAFF. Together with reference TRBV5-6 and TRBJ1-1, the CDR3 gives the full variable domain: DAGVTQSPTHLIKTRGQQVTLRCSPKSGHDTVSWYQQALGQGPQFIFQYYEEEERQRGNFPDRFSGHQFPNYSSELNVNALLLGDSALYLCASSPRPGLNTEAFFGQGTRLTVV.